This T cell receptor beta chain is drawn from a study of blood T cell repertoires in COVID-19 (TCRdb year 2020). Broadly, across the study: The collaborator samples originated in the United States, Italy and Spain and spanned the acute and convalescent phases of COVID-19. Subjects who had been exposed to COVID-19, were actively infected with it, or had recovered from it provided the deeply sampled blood TCRbeta repertoires that made up the dataset. A freely available public database, intended as a resource for researchers studying the immune response to SARS-CoV-2, is where the repertoires were released. Where available, HLA class I and class II types were obtained from metadata supplied by the sample provider rather than from assay-based typing. Sample metadata almost always included a de-identified subject ID, COVID-19 status, age in years and sex. The prospective study material was composed of cDNA or gDNA derived from T cells, B-cell-depleted T cells, or PBMCs. Samples came from the ongoing ImmuneRACE study (first 160 participants) plus 1,254 subjects from 6 global collaborators. Findings and caveats that apply to the study as a whole: The quantity of clinical and demographic metadata differed by source and by participant and was supplied without curation.

Each collaborating institution followed its own protocols to collect whole blood in K2EDTA tubes. For TCRbeta analysis, collaborator samples were shipped as frozen whole blood, as isolated PBMCs, or as DNA extracted from either sample type. The immunoSEQ Assay, a bias-controlled multiplex PCR, was used to amplify TCRbeta CDR3 regions from genomic DNA. As for how the authors treated the data: The number of nucleated cells in each sample was estimated by amplification of reference gene primers within the assay. Sequence reads were collapsed and filtered to measure the absolute abundance of every unique TCRbeta CDR3 rearrangement. For each sample, productive Simpson clonality was calculated as the square root of Simpson's diversity index across productive rearrangements. TCRdb's version of the immuneACCESS table is confined to in-frame rearrangements and falls short of the full clone set. An unresolved V gene accounts for under half of the shortfall where checked; the remainder is of unknown origin. D and trimming were read from the DNA, whereas the V and J calls and clone size are those reported in that table. This sample gives some 97,000 clones in total; roughly 80% of them show up just once. The top ten clones comprise roughly 29% of the sample.

The germline V gene specifies ENHRY as CDR1 and SYGVKD as CDR2. For this chain, trimming is 0 bases at the V end and 7 bases at the J end, and the number of junction bases without a gene match is 6. Inclusive of the bounding cysteine and phenylalanine, the CDR3 is 15 residues long. The CDR3 DNA has 45 bases and is translated from base 1. In its sample, this clone was seen once. What antigen it recognizes has not been identified. Base qualities are missing; no much larger clone stands one base away. The clonotype originates from an older man with active or convalescent COVID-19. The source material was peripheral blood. The chain employs TRBV10-3 and TRBJ1-1; TRBD1 aligns with 9 central bases. The CDR3 region: CAISESGQGRNEAFF. The sequence in DNA is TGTGCCATCAGTGAGTCAGGACAGGGGAGGAATGAAGCTTTCTTT.